This T cell receptor beta chain was captured in a study of blood T cell repertoires in COVID-19. This table comes from immunoSEQ multiplex PCR, and its TCRdb copy is limited to in-frame clones, with some not included. The sample includes roughly 400,000 clones, roughly 86% of them seen just once. This CDR3 is built from 18 residues. Germline V gene lookup returns CDR1 LNHNV and CDR2 YYDKDF (reference sequence). V shed 1 base, J shed 8 bases, and the junction held 10 bases outside the gene matches. During active infection, Seattle patients enrolled and were then monitored through disease. The TCR sequence derives from a woman aged 55-70 years with COVID-19, enrolled during active disease. The specimen was peripheral blood. The chain is built from TRBV15 and TRBJ2-1; 14 bases are a match to TRBD2. This chain's CDR3 is CATSRVGRGLAGEYEQFF. CDR3 DNA: TGTGCCACCAGCAGAGTGGGGCGGGGACTAGCGGGGGAGTATGAGCAGTTCTTC. The full variable domain, rest sourced from reference TRBV15 and TRBJ2-1, is DAMVIQNPRYQVTQFGKPVTLSCSQTLNHNVMYWYQQKSSQAPKLLFHYYDKDFNNEADTPDNFQSRRPNTSFCFLDIRSPGLGDTAMYLCATSRVGRGLAGEYEQFFGPGTRLTVL.